Sequencing of this T cell receptor (beta chain) was carried out in a study of T-cell memory formation after mild COVID-19. Study in general: Each donor largely had its own TCR clusters. Study findings and constraints: Researchers report contracting CD4+ clones mostly in CM and EM, with CD8+ clones in EMRA. Confirmation of SARS-CoV-2 specificity was lacking for second-wave clones peaking day 37.

Germline assignment: CDR1 KGHDR and CDR2 SFDVKD. The V gene lost 8 bases and the J gene lost 0 bases, with 27 bases spanning the gap. The CDR3 length is 19 residues. Concerning this clonotype: What it recognizes is unknown.

TCRdb itself ran the 5' RACE reads through MiXCR, one entry per CDR3 protein. Found here are under 400,000 distinct CDR3 sequences, over 20% of them singletons; the top ten hold under 15%. The source is an adult woman who had mild COVID-19 (a few samples of this study predate the infection). Cell type and time point are not known. The V gene is TRBV24-1, the J gene TRBJ1-1; a possible D gene is TRBD1 (6 bases). Sequenced: PBMCs or a T cell subset sorted from them (not recorded which). The CDR3 bases are TGTGCCACCATCGGAGGGCCGGGGGCTGACTCGGTCATGAACACTGAAGCTTTCTTT. Translated: CATIGGPGADSVMNTEAFF.